This T cell receptor (beta chain) comes out of a study of blood T cell repertoires in COVID-19. Study-wide context: The United States, Italy and Spain supplied acute and convalescent COVID-19 samples.

Profiling relied on immunoSEQ multiplex PCR, and the TCRdb table lists in-frame clones only, not all of them. Of 200,000 to 250,000 clones listed, just over 85% are singletons. CDR1 is SGHTA, CDR2 FQGNSA, per germline. V was clipped by 0 bases and J by 1 base, with 7 bases between them. The CDR3 runs to 14 residues. Recovery meant two consecutive negative NP/OP PCR tests, professional clearance, or resolved symptoms. This chain uses TRBV7-2 with TRBJ2-7; D not certain. The source material was PBMCs or T cells enriched from blood (not recorded which). The sequence was obtained from a man aged 40-50 years who had recovered from COVID-19. The CDR3: CASSLALRSYEQYF. CDR3 bases: TGTGCCAGCAGCTTAGCGCTGAGGTCCTACGAGCAGTACTTC.